The present T cell receptor beta chain was sequenced within a study of identical twins. In TCRdb, the 5' RACE reads were re-called with MiXCR into one record per CDR3 protein. This table has 700,000 to 950,000 distinct CDR3 sequences, 12% appearing once. This clonotype was counted only a few times. Trimming stripped 3 bases from V and 5 bases from J, with 21 bases between. The CDR3 totals 16 residues. Germline values: CDR1 SGHRS, CDR2 YFSETQ. The data also belong to a second study, concerning yellow fever vaccine responses in identical twins.

The receptor was derived from a woman under 30 in good health. The source material was PBMCs. The rearrangement joins TRBV5-1 to TRBJ2-7; possibly TRBD2 for D (5 bases). The CDR3, as DNA: TGCGCCAGCAGCTCGGGGAGAATTACCGGGTCGGACGAGCAGTACTTC. Its protein product is CASSSGRITGSDEQYF.